This T cell receptor beta chain was obtained from a study of early T cells in non-severe SARS-CoV-2 infection. About the research overall: Investigators sequenced bulk RNA drawn from unsorted whole blood, and chains remained unpaired. Study-wide points: VDJdb-based annotation leaned toward anti-spike CD8 responses and missed private and CD4 specificities.

A word on this clonotype: The antigen is undetermined. One end of the junction is discordant with germline, which a read error may explain.

Researchers tagged individual cDNA molecules with unique molecular identifiers. TCRdb re-called the 5' RACE reads with MiXCR, one entry per CDR3 protein. The table includes some 97,000 distinct CDR3 sequences, approximately 9.9% detected once. CDR1 is KGHSH and CDR2 is LQKENI in the germline V gene. This CDR3 contains 14 residues. The chain employs TRBV18 and TRBJ2-7; D is perhaps TRBD2 (5 bases). The input for sequencing was whole blood, taken at baseline. This sequence was found in an adult who was a healthcare worker with PCR-confirmed SARS-CoV-2 infection or an uninfected control (not recorded which). CDR3 amino acids: CASSPQSGSYEQYF. Written as DNA, the CDR3 is TGTGCCAGCTCCCCACAGTCGGGGAGCTACGAGCAGTACTTC.